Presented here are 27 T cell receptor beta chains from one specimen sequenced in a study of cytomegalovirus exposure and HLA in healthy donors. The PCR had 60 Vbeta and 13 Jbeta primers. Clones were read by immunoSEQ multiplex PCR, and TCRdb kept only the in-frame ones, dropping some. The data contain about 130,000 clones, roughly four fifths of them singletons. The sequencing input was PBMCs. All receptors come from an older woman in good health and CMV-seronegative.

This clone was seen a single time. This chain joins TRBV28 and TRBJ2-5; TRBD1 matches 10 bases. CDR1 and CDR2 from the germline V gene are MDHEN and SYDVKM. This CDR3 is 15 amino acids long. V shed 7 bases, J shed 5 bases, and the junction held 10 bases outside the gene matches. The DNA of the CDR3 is TGTGCCAGCACCGAGACCCGGGACAGGGGCGAGACCCAGTACTTC. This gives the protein CASTETRDRGETQYF.

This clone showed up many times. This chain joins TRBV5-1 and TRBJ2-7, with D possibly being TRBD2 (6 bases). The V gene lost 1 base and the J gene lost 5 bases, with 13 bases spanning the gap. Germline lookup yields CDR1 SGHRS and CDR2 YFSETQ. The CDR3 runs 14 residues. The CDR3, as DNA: TGCGCCAGCAGCTTGTGGGACGGGAGCCACGAGCAGTACTTC. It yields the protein CASSLWDGSHEQYF.

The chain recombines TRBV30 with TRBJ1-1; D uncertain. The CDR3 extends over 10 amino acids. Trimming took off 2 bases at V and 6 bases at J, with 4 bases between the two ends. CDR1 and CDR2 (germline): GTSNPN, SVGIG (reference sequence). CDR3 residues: CAWSRSEAFF. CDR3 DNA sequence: TGTGCCTGGAGTCGGTCTGAAGCTTTCTTT.

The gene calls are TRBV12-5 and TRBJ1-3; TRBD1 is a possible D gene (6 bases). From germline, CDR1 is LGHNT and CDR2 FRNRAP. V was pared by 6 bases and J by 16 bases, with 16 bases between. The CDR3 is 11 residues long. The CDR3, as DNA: TGTGCTAGTGGGGGACATCAGGGGACGTATTTT. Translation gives CASGGHQGTYF.

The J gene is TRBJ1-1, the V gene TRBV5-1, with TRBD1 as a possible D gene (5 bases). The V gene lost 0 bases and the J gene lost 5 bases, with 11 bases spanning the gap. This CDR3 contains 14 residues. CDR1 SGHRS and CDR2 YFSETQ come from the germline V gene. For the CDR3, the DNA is TGCGCCAGCAGCTTGGCGCAGGGTAAGACTGAAGCTTTCTTT. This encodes CASSLAQGKTEAFF.

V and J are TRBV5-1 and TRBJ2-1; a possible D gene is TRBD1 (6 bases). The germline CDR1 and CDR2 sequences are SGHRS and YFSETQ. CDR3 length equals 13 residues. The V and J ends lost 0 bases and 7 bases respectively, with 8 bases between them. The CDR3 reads CASSLDRANEQFF. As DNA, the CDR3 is TGCGCCAGCAGCTTGGACAGGGCGAATGAGCAGTTCTTC.

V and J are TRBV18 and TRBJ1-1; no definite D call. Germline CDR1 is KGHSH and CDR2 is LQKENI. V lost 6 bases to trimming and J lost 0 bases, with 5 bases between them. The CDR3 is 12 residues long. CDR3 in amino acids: CASSVMNTEAFF. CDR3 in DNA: TGTGCCAGCTCTGTCATGAACACTGAAGCTTTCTTT.

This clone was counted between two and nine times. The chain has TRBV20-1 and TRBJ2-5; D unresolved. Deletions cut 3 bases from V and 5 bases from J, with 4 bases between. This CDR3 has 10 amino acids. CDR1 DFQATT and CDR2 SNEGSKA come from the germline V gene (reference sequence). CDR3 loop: CSASGETQYF. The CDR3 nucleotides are TGCAGTGCTAGCGGGGAGACCCAGTACTTC.

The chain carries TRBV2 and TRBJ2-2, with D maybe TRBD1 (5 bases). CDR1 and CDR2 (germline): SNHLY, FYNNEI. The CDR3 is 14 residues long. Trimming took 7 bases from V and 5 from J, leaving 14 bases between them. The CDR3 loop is CASKYQGGTGELFF. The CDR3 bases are TGTGCCAGCAAGTACCAGGGTGGGACCGGGGAGCTGTTTTTT.

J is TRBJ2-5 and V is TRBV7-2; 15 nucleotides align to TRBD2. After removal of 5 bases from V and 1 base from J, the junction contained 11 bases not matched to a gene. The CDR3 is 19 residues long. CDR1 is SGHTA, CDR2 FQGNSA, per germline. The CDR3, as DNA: TGTGCCAGCAGCCCCCAAGGACTAGCGGGAGGGCTGGGCCAAGAGACCCAGTACTTC. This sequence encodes CASSPQGLAGGLGQETQYF.

As DNA, the CDR3 is TGTGCCAGCAGCAACCGGGACAGGGTGGAGGGGGCCAACGTCCTGACTTTC. Translating it yields CASSNRDRVEGANVLTF. J is TRBJ2-6 and V is TRBV21-1; the table's D gene call, TRBD1, was not cross checked with the DNA. TRBV21-1 is noted as a pseudogene. This CDR3 is 17 amino acids long.

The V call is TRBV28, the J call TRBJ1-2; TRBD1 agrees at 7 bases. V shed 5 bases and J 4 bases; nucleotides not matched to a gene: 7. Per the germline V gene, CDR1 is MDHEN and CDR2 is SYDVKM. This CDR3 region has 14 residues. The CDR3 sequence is CASSPNRGAYGYTF. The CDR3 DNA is TGTGCCAGCAGTCCCAACAGGGGCGCCTATGGCTACACCTTC.

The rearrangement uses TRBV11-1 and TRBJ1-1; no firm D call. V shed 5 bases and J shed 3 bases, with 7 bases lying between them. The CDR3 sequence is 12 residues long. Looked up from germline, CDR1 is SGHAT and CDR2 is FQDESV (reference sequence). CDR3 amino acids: CASSPDYTEAFF. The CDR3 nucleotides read TGTGCCAGCAGCCCGGACTACACTGAAGCTTTCTTT.

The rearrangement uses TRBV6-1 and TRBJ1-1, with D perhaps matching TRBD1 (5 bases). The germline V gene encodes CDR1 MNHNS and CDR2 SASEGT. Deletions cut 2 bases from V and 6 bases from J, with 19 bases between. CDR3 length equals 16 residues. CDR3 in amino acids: CASSEYVRGGIAEAFF. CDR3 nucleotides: TGTGCCAGCAGTGAATACGTTAGGGGAGGGATCGCTGAAGCTTTCTTT.

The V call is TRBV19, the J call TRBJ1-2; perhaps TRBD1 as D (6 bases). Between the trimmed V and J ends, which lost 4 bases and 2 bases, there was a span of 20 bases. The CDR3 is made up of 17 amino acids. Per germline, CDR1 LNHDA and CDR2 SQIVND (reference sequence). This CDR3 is CASSTSRDKQVNYGYTF. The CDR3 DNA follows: TGTGCCAGTAGTACAAGCCGGGACAAACAAGTCAACTATGGCTACACCTTC.

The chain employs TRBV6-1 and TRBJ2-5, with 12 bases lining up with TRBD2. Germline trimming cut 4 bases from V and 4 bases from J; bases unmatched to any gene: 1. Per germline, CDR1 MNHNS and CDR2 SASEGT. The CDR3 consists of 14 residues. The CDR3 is CASSASGGGETQYF. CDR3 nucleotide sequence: TGTGCCAGCAGTGCTAGCGGGGGGGGAGAGACCCAGTACTTC.

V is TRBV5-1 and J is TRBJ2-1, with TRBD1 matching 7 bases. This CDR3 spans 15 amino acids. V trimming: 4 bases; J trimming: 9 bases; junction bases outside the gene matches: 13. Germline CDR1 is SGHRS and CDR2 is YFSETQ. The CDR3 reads CASSRLTGTATEQFF. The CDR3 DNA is TGCGCCAGCAGCCGATTGACAGGGACGGCAACTGAGCAGTTCTTC.

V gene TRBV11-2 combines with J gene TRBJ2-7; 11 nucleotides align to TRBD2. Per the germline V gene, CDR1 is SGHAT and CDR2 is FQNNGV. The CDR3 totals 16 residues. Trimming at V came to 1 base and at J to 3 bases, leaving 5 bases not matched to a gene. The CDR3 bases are TGTGCCAGCAGCTTAGTTAGCGGGAGGGCCCTCTACGAGCAGTACTTC. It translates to CASSLVSGRALYEQYF.

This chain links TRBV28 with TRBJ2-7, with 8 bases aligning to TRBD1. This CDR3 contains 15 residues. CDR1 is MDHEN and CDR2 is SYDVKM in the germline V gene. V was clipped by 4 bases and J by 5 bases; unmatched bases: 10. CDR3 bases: TGTGCCAGCAGTTCCCAGTGGACAGGGTTCCACGAGCAGTACTTC. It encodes CASSSQWTGFHEQYF.

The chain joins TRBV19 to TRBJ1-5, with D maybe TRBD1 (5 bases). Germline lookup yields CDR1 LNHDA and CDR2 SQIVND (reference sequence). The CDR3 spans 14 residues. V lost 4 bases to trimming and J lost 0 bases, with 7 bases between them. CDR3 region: CASSTTGSNQPQHF. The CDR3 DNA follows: TGTGCCAGTAGTACCACAGGTAGCAATCAGCCCCAGCATTTT.

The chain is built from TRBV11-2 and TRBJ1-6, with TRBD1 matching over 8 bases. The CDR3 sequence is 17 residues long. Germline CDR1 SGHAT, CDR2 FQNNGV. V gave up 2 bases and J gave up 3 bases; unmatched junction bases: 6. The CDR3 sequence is CASSLFDRGHYNSPLHF. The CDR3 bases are TGTGCCAGCAGCTTATTCGACAGGGGACACTATAATTCACCCCTCCACTTT.

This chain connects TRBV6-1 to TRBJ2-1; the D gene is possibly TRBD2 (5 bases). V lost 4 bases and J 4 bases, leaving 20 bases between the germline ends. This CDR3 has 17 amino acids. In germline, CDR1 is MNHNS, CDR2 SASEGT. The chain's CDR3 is CASSAYTSGRLYNEQFF. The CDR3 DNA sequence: TGTGCCAGCAGTGCCTACACCAGCGGCCGACTTTACAATGAGCAGTTCTTC.

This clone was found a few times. Written as DNA, the CDR3 is TGTGCCAGCAGTTCACCTCCCCGGACAGGGGATGCAGATACGCAGTATTTT. Residues: CASSSPPRTGDADTQYF. This chain joins TRBV28 and TRBJ2-3; 9 nucleotides align to TRBD1. This CDR3 has 17 amino acids. After removal of 4 bases from V and 4 bases from J, the junction contained 12 bases not matched to a gene. Germline CDR1 is MDHEN and CDR2 is SYDVKM.

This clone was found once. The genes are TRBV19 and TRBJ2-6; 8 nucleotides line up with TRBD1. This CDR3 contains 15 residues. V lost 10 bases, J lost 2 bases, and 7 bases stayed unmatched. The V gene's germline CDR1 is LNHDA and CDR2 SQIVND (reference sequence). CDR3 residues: CATQDRETGANVLTF. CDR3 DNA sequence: TGTGCCACCCAGGACAGGGAGACTGGGGCCAACGTCCTGACTTTC.

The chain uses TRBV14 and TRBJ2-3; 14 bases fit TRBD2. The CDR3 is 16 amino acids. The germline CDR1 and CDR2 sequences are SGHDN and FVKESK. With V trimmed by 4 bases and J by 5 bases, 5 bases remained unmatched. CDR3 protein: CASSLGTSGSRDTQYF. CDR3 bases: TGTGCCAGCAGCCTCGGGACTAGCGGGAGTAGAGATACGCAGTATTTT.

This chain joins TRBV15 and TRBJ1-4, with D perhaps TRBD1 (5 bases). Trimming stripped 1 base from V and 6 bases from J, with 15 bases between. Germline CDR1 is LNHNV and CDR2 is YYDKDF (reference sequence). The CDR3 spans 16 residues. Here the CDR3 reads CATSRVWARGDEKLFF. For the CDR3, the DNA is TGTGCCACCAGCAGAGTGTGGGCGCGGGGGGATGAAAAACTGTTTTTT. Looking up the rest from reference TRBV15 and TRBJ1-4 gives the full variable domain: DAMVIQNPRYQVTQFGKPVTLSCSQTLNHNVMYWYQQKSSQAPKLLFHYYDKDFNNEADTPDNFQSRRPNTSFCFLDIRSPGLGDTAMYLCATSRVWARGDEKLFFGSGTQLSVL.

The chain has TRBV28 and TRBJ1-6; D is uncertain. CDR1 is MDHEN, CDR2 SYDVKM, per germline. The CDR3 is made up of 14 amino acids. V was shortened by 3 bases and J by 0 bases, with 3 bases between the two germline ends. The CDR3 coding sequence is TGTGCCAGCAGTTTCGGCTCCTATAATTCACCCCTCCACTTT. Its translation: CASSFGSYNSPLHF.